This T cell receptor beta chain came from a study of T cells in Graves' hyperthyroidism and ophthalmopathy. Study-level information: Before treatment of any kind, peripheral blood was taken at initial diagnosis.

A note on this clonotype: The antigen is not known.

Study outcomes and limitations: The blood repertoire included most of the expanded thyroid clonotypes above 0.001.

Patients aged 18 to 65 with hyperthyroidism were newly diagnosed, with duration under 2 months. Using RNA transcripts as the source, TCR beta CDR3 regions were amplified. In the first-round RT-PCR of the TCR CDR3, the HTBI primer set was used. MiXCR, run by TCRdb on the multiplex PCR reads, gives a single entry per CDR3 protein. Of about 350,000 distinct CDR3 sequences listed, approximately 13% are singletons. The sample consisted of blood. This TCR came from a woman under 40 with Graves' hyperthyroidism.

The CDR3 spells CASSRTGGVKYTEAFF. The CDR3 DNA reads TGTGCCAGCAGCCGGACAGGGGGCGTCAAGTACACTGAAGCTTTCTTT. The chain is built from TRBV3-1 and TRBJ1-1; 11 bases are shared with TRBD1. Germline assignment: CDR1 LGHDT and CDR2 YNNKEL (reference sequence). This CDR3 is 16 amino acids long. With V trimmed by 4 bases and J by 3 bases, 7 bases remained unmatched. The complete variable domain, with remaining parts taken from reference TRBV3-1 and TRBJ1-1, reads DTAVSQTPKYLVTQMGNDKSIKCEQNLGHDTMYWYKQDSKKFLKIMFSYNNKELIINETVPNRFSPKSPDKAHLNLHINSLELGDSAVYFCASSRTGGVKYTEAFFGQGTRLTVV.